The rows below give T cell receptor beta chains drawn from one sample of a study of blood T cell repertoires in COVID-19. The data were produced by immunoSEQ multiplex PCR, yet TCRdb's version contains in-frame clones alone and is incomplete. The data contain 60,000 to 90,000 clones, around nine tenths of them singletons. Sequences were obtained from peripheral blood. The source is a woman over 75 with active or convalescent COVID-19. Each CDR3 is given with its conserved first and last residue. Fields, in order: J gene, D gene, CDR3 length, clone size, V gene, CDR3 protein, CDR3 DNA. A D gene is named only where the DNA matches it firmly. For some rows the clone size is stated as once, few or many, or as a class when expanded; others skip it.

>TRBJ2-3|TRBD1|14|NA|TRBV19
CASSKTGAQDTQYF
TGTGCCAGTAGTAAGACAGGGGCGCAAGATACGCAGTATTTT
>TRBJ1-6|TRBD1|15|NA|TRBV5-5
CASSLWDRDNSPLHF
TGTGCCAGCAGCTTGTGGGACAGGGATAATTCACCCCTCCACTTT
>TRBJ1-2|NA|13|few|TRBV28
CASSLAGSYGYTF
TGTGCCAGCAGCCTAGCCGGGTCTTATGGCTACACCTTC
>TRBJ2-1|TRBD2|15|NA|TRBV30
CAWKPPSGRAHEQFF
TGTGCCTGGAAGCCCCCTAGCGGGAGGGCCCATGAGCAGTTCTTC
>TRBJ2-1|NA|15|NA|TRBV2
CASSDWGFSYNEQFF
TGTGCCAGCAGTGACTGGGGCTTTTCCTACAATGAGCAGTTCTTC
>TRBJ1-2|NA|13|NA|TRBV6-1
CASSSGRGYGYTF
TGTGCCAGCAGTTCCGGGCGAGGGTATGGCTACACCTTC
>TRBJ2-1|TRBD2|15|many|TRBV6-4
CASSSGTSGKNEQFF
TGTGCCAGCAGTTCCGGGACTAGCGGGAAGAATGAGCAGTTCTTC
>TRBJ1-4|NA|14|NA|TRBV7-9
CASSFDRLNEKLFF
TGTGCCAGCAGCTTCGACAGACTTAATGAAAAACTGTTTTTT
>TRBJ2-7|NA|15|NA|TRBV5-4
CASSGQGKSSYEQYF
TGTGCCAGCAGCGGTCAGGGAAAAAGCTCCTACGAGCAGTACTTC
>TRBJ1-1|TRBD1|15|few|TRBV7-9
CASSLQGQMNTEAFF
TGTGCCAGCAGCCTTCAGGGACAGATGAACACTGAAGCTTTCTTT
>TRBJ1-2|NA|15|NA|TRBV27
CASSLGSPAHYGYTF
TGTGCCAGCAGTTTGGGCAGCCCAGCCCACTATGGCTACACCTTC
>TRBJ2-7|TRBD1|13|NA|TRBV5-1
CASSLDDREGKYF
TGCGCCAGCAGCTTGGATGACAGGGAAGGGAAGTACTTC
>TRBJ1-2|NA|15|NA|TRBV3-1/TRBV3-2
CASSQVLRRGIGYTF
TGTGCCAGCAGCCAAGTTCTAAGAAGGGGAATTGGCTACACCTTC
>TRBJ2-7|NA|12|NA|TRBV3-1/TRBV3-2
CASRGGPGEQYF
TGTGCCAGCAGAGGAGGGCCGGGCGAGCAGTACTTC
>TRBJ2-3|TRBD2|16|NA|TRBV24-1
CATSDYTSGKTDTQYF
TGTGCCACCAGTGATTATACTAGCGGAAAGACAGATACGCAGTATTTT
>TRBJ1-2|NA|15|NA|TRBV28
CASSTPRGLGYGYTF
TGTGCCAGCAGTACCCCGCGGGGGCTAGGGTATGGCTACACCTTC
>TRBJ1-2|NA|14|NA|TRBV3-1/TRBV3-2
CASSQDPTGYGYTF
TGTGCCAGCAGCCAAGATCCGACAGGCTATGGCTACACCTTC
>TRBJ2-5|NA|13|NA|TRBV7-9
CASSPGEEETQYF
TGTGCCAGCAGCCCTGGAGAGGAAGAGACCCAGTACTTC
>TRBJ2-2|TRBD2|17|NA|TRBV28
CASSTALAGVGTGELFF
TGTGCCAGCAGCACCGCTCTAGCGGGAGTCGGGACCGGGGAGCTGTTTTTT
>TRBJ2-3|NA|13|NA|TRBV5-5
CASSFSRADTQYF
TGTGCCAGCAGCTTTTCCAGGGCAGATACGCAGTATTTT
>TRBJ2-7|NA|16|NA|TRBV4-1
CASSQVTGGTSYEQYF
TGCGCCAGCAGCCAGGTGACAGGTGGCACCTCCTACGAGCAGTACTTC
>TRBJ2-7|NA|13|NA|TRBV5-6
CASSLTDTYEQYF
TGTGCCAGCAGCCTGACAGATACCTACGAGCAGTACTTC
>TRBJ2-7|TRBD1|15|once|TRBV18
CASSPEAGGIYEQYF
TGTGCCAGCTCACCAGAGGCAGGGGGAATCTACGAGCAGTACTTC
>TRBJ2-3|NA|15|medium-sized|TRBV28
CASSPRVLPTDTQYF
TGTGCCAGCAGTCCTCGGGTCCTACCCACAGATACGCAGTATTTT
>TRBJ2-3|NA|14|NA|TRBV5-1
CASSWGDSTDTQYF
TGCGCCAGCAGCTGGGGAGACTCCACAGATACGCAGTATTTT
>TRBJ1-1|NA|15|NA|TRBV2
CASSEQGNMNTEAFF
TGTGCCAGCAGTGAACAGGGCAACATGAACACTGAAGCTTTCTTT
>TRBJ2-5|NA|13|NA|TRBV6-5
CASSYRSRETQYF
TGTGCCAGCAGTTATCGTAGCAGAGAGACCCAGTACTTC
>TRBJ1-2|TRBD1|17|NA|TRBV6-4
CARSLRGQGAMIRGYTF
TGTGCCAGATCCCTTAGAGGGCAGGGGGCGATGATACGGGGCTACACCTTC
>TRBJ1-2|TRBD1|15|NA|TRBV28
CASSSGQAGGIGYTF
TGTGCCAGCAGTTCGGGACAGGCCGGGGGAATAGGCTACACCTTC
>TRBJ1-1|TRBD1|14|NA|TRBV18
CASLQGPLDTEAFF
TGTGCCAGCTTACAGGGGCCGCTTGACACTGAAGCTTTCTTT
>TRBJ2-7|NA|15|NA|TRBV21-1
CASSKTGGYSYEQYF
TGTGCCAGCAGCAAAACGGGGGGTTACAGTTACGAGCAGTACTTC
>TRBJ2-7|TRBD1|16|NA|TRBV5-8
CASSSGQGGTSYEQYF
TGTGCCAGCAGCTCGGGACAGGGTGGCACGTCCTACGAGCAGTACTTC
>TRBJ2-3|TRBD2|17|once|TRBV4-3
CASSSKIAGGLTDTQYF
TGCGCCAGCAGTTCAAAAATAGCGGGGGGGCTCACAGATACGCAGTATTTT
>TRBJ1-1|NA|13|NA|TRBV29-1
CSVHRALNTEAFF
TGCAGCGTGCACAGGGCGTTGAACACTGAAGCTTTCTTT
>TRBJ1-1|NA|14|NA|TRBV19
CASSIDLGNTEAFF
TGTGCCAGTAGTATAGATCTGGGCAACACTGAAGCTTTCTTT
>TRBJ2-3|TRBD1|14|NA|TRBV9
CASSAGGLTDTQYF
TGTGCCAGCAGCGCAGGGGGCCTAACAGATACGCAGTATTTT
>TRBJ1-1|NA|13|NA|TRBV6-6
CASSYQGFTEAFF
TGTGCCAGCAGTTACCAGGGGTTCACTGAAGCTTTCTTT
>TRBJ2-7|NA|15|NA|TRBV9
CASSVGGRLPYEQYF
TGTGCCAGCAGCGTAGGGGGCAGGCTCCCCTACGAGCAGTACTTC
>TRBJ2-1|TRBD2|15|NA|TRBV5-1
CASGISGISYNEQFF
TGCGCCAGCGGGATCAGCGGGATATCCTACAATGAGCAGTTCTTC
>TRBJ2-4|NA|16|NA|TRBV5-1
CASSLEGGWGKNIQYF
TGCGCCAGCAGCTTGGAAGGGGGTTGGGGCAAAAACATTCAGTACTTC
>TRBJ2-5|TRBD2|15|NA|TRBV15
CATSFGLAGGETQYF
TGTGCCACCAGCTTCGGACTAGCGGGGGGAGAGACCCAGTACTTC
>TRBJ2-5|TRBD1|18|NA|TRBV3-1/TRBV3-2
CASSQGTGDTQIQETQYF
TGTGCCAGCAGCCAAGGGACAGGGGACACACAGATTCAAGAGACCCAGTACTTC
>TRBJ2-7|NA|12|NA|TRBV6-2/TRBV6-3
CASSSQGYEQYF
TGTGCCAGCAGTTCTCAGGGGTACGAGCAGTACTTC
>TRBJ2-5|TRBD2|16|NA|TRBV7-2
CASSLSTAGGQETQYF
TGTGCCAGCAGCCTGTCGACAGCGGGGGGGCAAGAGACCCAGTACTTC
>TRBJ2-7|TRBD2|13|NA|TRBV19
CASSREGGNEQYF
TGTGCCAGTAGCCGGGAGGGGGGGAACGAGCAGTACTTC
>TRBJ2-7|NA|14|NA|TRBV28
CASWSRWNSYEQYF
TGTGCCAGCTGGTCCAGGTGGAACTCCTACGAGCAGTACTTC
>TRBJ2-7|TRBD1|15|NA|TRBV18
CASSPGTGAPYEQYF
TGTGCCAGCTCACCCGGGACAGGGGCCCCTTACGAGCAGTACTTC
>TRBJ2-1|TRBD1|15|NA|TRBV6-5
CASSTTQLGGGEQFF
TGTGCCAGCAGTACGACCCAACTAGGGGGCGGAGAGCAGTTCTTC
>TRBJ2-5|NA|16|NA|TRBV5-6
CASSLLRRRHQETQYF
TGTGCCAGCAGCTTACTCCGTCGGCGGCACCAAGAGACCCAGTACTTC
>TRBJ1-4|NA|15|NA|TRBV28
CASSLVGKANEKLFF
TGTGCCAGCAGTTTGGTCGGGAAGGCTAATGAAAAACTGTTTTTT
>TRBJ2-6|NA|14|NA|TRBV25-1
CASSALSGANVLTF
TGTGCCAGCAGTGCCCTCTCTGGGGCCAACGTCCTGACTTTC
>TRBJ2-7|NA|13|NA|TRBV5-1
CASSLTHTYEQYF
TGCGCCAGCAGCTTGACCCACACCTACGAGCAGTACTTC
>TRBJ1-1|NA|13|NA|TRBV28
CASPPQGSTEAFF
TGTGCCAGCCCTCCACAGGGTAGCACTGAAGCTTTCTTT
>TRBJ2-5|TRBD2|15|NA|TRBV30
CAGLAGGRRGETQYF
TGTGCGGGGCTAGCGGGAGGCCGGAGGGGGGAGACCCAGTACTTC
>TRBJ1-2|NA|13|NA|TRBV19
CASSMESAYGYTF
TGTGCCAGTAGTATGGAGTCGGCTTATGGCTACACCTTC
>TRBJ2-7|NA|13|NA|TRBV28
CASIRGRGYEQYF
TGTGCCAGCATAAGGGGAAGGGGCTACGAGCAGTACTTC
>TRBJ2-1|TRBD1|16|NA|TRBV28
CASSPKTGGSYNEQFF
TGTGCCAGCAGCCCGAAAACAGGGGGCTCCTACAATGAGCAGTTCTTC
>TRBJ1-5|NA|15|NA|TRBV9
CASNPQGYSNQPQHF
TGTGCCAGCAACCCACAGGGCTATAGCAATCAGCCCCAGCATTTT
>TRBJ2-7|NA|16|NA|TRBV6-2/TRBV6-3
CASSTTGGLVVYEQYF
TGTGCCAGCAGTACCACCGGTGGACTGGTTGTCTACGAGCAGTACTTC